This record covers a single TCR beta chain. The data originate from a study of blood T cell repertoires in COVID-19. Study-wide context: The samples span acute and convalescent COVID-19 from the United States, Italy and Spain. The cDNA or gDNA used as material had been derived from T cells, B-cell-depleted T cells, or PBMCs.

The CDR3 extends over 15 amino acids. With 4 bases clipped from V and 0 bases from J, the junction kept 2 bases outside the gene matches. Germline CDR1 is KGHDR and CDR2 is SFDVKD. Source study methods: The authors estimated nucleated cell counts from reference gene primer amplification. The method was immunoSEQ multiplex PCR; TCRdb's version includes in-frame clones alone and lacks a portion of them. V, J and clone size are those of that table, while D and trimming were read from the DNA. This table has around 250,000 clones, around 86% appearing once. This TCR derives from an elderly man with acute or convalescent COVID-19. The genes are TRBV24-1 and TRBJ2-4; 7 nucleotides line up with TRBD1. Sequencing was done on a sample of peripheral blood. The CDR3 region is CATSEGTAAKNIQYF. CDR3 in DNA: TGTGCCACCAGTGAAGGGACAGCAGCCAAAAACATTCAGTACTTC.